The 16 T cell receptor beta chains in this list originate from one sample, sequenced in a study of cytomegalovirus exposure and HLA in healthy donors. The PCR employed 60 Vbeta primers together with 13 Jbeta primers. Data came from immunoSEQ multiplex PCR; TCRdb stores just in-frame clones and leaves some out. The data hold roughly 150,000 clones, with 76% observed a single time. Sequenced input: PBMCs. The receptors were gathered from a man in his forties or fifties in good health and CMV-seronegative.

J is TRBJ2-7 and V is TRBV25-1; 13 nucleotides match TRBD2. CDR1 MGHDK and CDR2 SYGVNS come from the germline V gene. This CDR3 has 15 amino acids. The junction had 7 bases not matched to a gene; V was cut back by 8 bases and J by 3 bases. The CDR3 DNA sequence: TGTGCCAGCGGTGCAGGGACTAGCGGGATCTACGAGCAGTACTTC. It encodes CASGAGTSGIYEQYF.

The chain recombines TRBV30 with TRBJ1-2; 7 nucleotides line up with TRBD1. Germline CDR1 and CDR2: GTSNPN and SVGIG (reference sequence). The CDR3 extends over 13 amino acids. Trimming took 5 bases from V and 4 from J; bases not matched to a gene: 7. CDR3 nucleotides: TGTGCCTGGGCCCGTGACAGGGCCTATGGCTACACCTTC. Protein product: CAWARDRAYGYTF.

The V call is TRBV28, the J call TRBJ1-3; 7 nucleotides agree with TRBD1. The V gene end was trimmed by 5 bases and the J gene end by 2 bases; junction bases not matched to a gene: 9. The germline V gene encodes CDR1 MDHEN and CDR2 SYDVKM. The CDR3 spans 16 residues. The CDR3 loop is CASSQSGTGAGNTIYF. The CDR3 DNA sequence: TGTGCCAGCAGTCAGTCCGGCACAGGGGCTGGAAACACCATATATTTT.

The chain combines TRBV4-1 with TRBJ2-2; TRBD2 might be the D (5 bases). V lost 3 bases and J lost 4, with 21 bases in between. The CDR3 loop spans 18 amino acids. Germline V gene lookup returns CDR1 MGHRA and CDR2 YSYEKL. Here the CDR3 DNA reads TGCGCCAGCAGCCAGAGGGAAACCGCTTTAAGGCGCACCGGGGAGCTGTTTTTT. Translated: CASSQRETALRRTGELFF.

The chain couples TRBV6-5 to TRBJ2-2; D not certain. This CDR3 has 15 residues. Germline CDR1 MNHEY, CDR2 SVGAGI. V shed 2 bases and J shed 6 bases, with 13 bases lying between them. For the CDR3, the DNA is TGTGCCAGCAGTTACCCGTCTCGCGTTCCCGGGGAGCTGTTTTTT. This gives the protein CASSYPSRVPGELFF.

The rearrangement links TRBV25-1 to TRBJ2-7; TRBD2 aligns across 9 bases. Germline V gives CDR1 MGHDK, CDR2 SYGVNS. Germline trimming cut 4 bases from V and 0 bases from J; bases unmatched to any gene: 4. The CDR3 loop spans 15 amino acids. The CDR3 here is CASSARLADSYEQYF. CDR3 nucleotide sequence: TGTGCCAGCAGTGCCCGACTAGCGGACTCCTACGAGCAGTACTTC.

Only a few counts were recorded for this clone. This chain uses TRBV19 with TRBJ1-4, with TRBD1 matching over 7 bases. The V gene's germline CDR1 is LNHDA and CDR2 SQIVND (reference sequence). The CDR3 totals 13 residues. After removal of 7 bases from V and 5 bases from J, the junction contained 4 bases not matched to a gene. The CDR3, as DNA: TGTGCCAGTATCGGACAGGCAAATGAAAAACTGTTTTTT. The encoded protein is CASIGQANEKLFF. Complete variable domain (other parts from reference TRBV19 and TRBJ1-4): DGGITQSPKYLFRKEGQNVTLSCEQNLNHDAMYWYRQDPGQGLRLIYYSQIVNDFQKGDIAEGYSVSREKKESFPLTVTSAQKNPTAFYLCASIGQANEKLFFGSGTQLSVL.

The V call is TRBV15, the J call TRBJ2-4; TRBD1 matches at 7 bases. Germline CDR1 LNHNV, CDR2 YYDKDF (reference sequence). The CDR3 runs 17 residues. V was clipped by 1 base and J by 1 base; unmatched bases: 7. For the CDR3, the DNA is TGTGCCACCAGCAGAGGTTGGCAGGGGGAGGCCAAAAACATTCAGTACTTC. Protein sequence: CATSRGWQGEAKNIQYF.

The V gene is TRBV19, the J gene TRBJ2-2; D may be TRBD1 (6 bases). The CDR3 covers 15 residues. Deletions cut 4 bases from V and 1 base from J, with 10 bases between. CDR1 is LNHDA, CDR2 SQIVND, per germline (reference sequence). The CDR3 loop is CASSRGQMNTGELFF. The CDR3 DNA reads TGTGCCAGTAGTAGGGGACAAATGAACACCGGGGAGCTGTTTTTT.

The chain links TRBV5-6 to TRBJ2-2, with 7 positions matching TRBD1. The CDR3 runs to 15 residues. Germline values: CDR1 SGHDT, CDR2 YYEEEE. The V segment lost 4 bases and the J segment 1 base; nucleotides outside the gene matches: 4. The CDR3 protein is CASSPGTENTGELFF. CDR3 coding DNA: TGTGCCAGCAGCCCCGGGACAGAGAACACCGGGGAGCTGTTTTTT.

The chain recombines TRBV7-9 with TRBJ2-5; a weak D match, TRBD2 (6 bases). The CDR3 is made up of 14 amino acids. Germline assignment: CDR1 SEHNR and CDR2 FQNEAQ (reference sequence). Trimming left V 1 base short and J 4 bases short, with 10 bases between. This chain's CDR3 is CASSLELSGETQYF. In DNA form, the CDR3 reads TGTGCCAGCAGCTTAGAGCTTAGCGGAGAGACCCAGTACTTC.

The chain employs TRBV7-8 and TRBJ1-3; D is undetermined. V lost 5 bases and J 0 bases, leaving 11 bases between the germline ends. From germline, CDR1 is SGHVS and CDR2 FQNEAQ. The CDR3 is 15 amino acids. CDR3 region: CASSPRWSSGNTIYF. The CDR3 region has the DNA TGTGCCAGCAGCCCCCGTTGGAGCTCTGGAAACACCATATATTTT.

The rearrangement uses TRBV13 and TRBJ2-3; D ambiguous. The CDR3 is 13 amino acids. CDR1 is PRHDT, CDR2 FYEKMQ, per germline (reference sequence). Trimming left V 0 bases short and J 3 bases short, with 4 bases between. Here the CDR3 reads CASSLGSTDTQYF. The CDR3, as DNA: TGTGCCAGCAGCTTAGGGTCTACAGATACGCAGTATTTT.

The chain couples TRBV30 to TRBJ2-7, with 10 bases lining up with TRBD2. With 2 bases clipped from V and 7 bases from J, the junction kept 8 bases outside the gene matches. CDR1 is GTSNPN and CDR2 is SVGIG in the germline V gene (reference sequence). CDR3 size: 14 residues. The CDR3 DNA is TGTGCCTGGAGTACGGGGCTAGCGGGAGTGGAGCAGTACTTC. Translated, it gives CAWSTGLAGVEQYF.

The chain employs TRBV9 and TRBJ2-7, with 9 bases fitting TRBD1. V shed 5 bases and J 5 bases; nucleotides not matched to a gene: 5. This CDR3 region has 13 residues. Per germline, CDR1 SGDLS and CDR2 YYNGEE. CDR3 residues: CASRGQGDNEQYF. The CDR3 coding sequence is TGTGCCAGCAGGGGACAGGGAGACAACGAGCAGTACTTC.

The CDR3 reads CASSLAGTVYGYTF. The CDR3 DNA follows: TGTGCCAGCAGTTTGGCCGGGACAGTCTATGGCTACACCTTC. The J gene is TRBJ1-2, the V gene TRBV28; 7 nucleotides match TRBD1. From germline, CDR1 is MDHEN and CDR2 SYDVKM. Losses at the gene ends were 3 bases for V and 4 bases for J; bases not matched to a gene: 5. There are 14 residues in the CDR3.